Presented here are 27 T cell receptor beta chains from one specimen sequenced in a study of diagnostic markers for celiac disease. TCRdb reprocessed the reads, keeping one entry per CDR3 protein, no DNA. This sample contains about 1,200 distinct CDR3 sequences. Material for sequencing was either unsorted cells or a sorted T cell fraction (not recorded which). The origin of the receptors is a human donor. This table probably holds off-target reads from a library built for another chain.

The chain recombines TRBV2 with TRBJ1-1. This CDR3 region has 14 residues. Germline V lookup: CDR1 SNHLY, CDR2 FYNNEI. This chain's CDR3 is CASSDSGSGTEAFF.

Frequency places this clonotype as medium-sized (0.01 to 0.1%). The V gene is TRBV20-1, the J gene TRBJ2-1. CDR1 and CDR2 (germline): DFQATT, SNEGSKA (reference sequence). This CDR3 has 15 residues. This chain's CDR3 is CSARDIGFLLNEQFF.

This clonotype ranks as medium-sized (0.01 to 0.1%) in terms of frequency. The chain combines TRBV19 with TRBJ1-1; TCRdb outputs TRBD1, but without DNA this stays unchecked. The CDR3 covers 16 residues. Per germline, CDR1 LNHDA and CDR2 SQIVND (reference sequence). The CDR3 region is CASSTDRDRGWTEAFF.

The chain's CDR3 is CASSVEGLAYNEQFF. The chain is built from TRBV9 and TRBJ2-1; TCRdb's D call, TRBD2, is unchecked because there is no DNA. Germline CDR1 reads SGDLS; CDR2 reads YYNGEE. This CDR3 is built from 15 residues. Variable domain in full (rest from reference TRBV9 and TRBJ2-1): DSGVTQTPKHLITATGQRVTLRCSPRSGDLSVYWYQQSLDQGLQFLIQYYNGEERAKGNILERFSAQQFPDLHSELNLSSLELGDSALYFCASSVEGLAYNEQFFGPGTRLTVL.

The rearrangement joins TRBV6-6 to TRBJ1-1; TCRdb outputs TRBD1, but without DNA this stays unchecked. CDR1 is MNHNY and CDR2 is SVGAGI in the germline V gene (reference sequence). The CDR3 length is 15 residues. The CDR3 is CASSHGQGASFEAFF.

The chain has TRBV3-1 and TRBJ2-1. Germline CDR1 LGHDT, CDR2 YNNKEL (reference sequence). The CDR3 has 13 amino acids. The CDR3 region is CASSRLSNNEQFF.

The CDR3 loop reads CASSWGSGNQPQHF. The V gene is TRBV27, the J gene TRBJ1-5; without DNA, the TCRdb call of TRBD1 cannot be checked. The CDR3 runs to 14 residues. Per the germline V gene, CDR1 is MNHEY and CDR2 is SMNVEV (reference sequence).

The V call is TRBV20-1, the J call TRBJ2-5; TCRdb returns TRBD2, unconfirmable since there is no DNA. Germline CDR1 reads DFQATT; CDR2 reads SNEGSKA (reference sequence). This CDR3 has 16 amino acids. CDR3: CSARSVASGSLETQYF.

V usage is TRBV20-1 and J usage is TRBJ2-5; TCRdb designates TRBD1, a call that cannot be tested without DNA. Looked up from germline, CDR1 is DFQATT and CDR2 is SNEGSKA (reference sequence). The CDR3 is 15 residues long. The CDR3 protein is CSASPLRDYQETQYF.

This chain uses TRBV20-1 with TRBJ2-3; TCRdb's D call, TRBD1, is unchecked because there is no DNA. Germline CDR1 reads DFQATT; CDR2 reads SNEGSKA (reference sequence). CDR3 length equals 12 residues. The CDR3 is CSARAGKGTQYF.

By frequency, this clonotype registers medium-sized (0.01 to 0.1%). The rearrangement joins TRBV20-1 to TRBJ2-1; the D call from TCRdb, TRBD2, cannot be confirmed without DNA. Germline V gene data show CDR1 as DFQATT and CDR2 as SNEGSKA (reference sequence). The CDR3 consists of 14 residues. CDR3: CSAGRLAGGNEQFF.

This clonotype is classed as hyperexpanded (1% or more) by frequency. The chain employs TRBV9 and TRBJ2-1; TCRdb's D call of TRBD2 is untestable without DNA. The CDR3 runs to 16 residues. Germline V gene lookup returns CDR1 SGDLS and CDR2 YYNGEE. The CDR3 spells CASSGPSGGAYNEQFF.

The rearrangement links TRBV5-1 to TRBJ1-1; TCRdb reports TRBD1, a call that lacks DNA to check it against. Germline lookup yields CDR1 SGHRS and CDR2 YFSETQ. CDR3 size: 13 residues. This chain's CDR3 is CASGSQGNVGAFF.

V usage is TRBV4-3 and J usage is TRBJ2-1; the D call from TCRdb, TRBD2, cannot be confirmed without DNA. The CDR3 spans 15 residues. Germline V lookup: CDR1 LGHNA, CDR2 YSLEER. CDR3 amino acids: CASSPGLVGYNEQFF.

This sequence joins TRBV18 and TRBJ1-5; there is no DNA to check the TCRdb D call of TRBD1. This CDR3 is built from 13 residues. Germline CDR1 reads KGHSH; CDR2 reads LQKENI. The CDR3 is CASSLGGLQPQHF.

This clonotype is classed as large by frequency. J is TRBJ2-2 and V is TRBV6-2 or TRBV6-3. The germline CDR1 and CDR2 sequences are MNHEY and SVGEGT. This CDR3 spans 14 amino acids. CDR3 residues: CASSYGVNTGELFF.

In terms of frequency, this clonotype is medium-sized. The chain employs TRBV20-1 and TRBJ2-7. CDR3 length: 11 residues. Germline CDR1 is DFQATT and CDR2 is SNEGSKA (reference sequence). The CDR3 sequence: CSAQYHNEQYF.

CDR3 residues: CASSLEGSTGYQPQHF. J is TRBJ1-5 and V is TRBV7-2; TCRdb reports TRBD1, a call that lacks DNA to check it against. The CDR3 is made up of 16 amino acids. Germline loops: CDR1 SGHTA, CDR2 FQGNSA.

This sequence joins TRBV29-1 and TRBJ2-1. The CDR3 covers 12 residues. Germline V lookup: CDR1 SQVTM, CDR2 ANQGSEA. The CDR3 here is CSAVRPDSEQFF.

Frequency places this clonotype as medium-sized. This rearrangement joins TRBV27 to TRBJ2-2; the TRBD2 assignment by TCRdb is unverifiable without DNA. CDR1 MNHEY and CDR2 SMNVEV come from the germline V gene (reference sequence). This CDR3 has 17 residues. The CDR3 loop reads CASSLSLGAANTGELFF.

The chain recombines TRBV5-4 with TRBJ1-1. This CDR3 has 13 residues. CDR1 is SGHNT and CDR2 is YYREEE in the germline V gene (reference sequence). The CDR3 loop reads CASSVDRNTEAFF.

Its frequency marks this clonotype as medium-sized (0.01 to 0.1%). This rearrangement joins TRBV2 to TRBJ1-2; checking the TCRdb D call of TRBD1 is not possible without DNA. The CDR3 runs 12 residues. Germline V gives CDR1 SNHLY, CDR2 FYNNEI. The chain's CDR3 is CASSTDREFYTF.

This clonotype counts as large by frequency. This chain joins TRBV6-5 and TRBJ1-4; TCRdb gives TRBD1 as the D gene, but with no DNA this cannot be confirmed. This CDR3 has 15 residues. The germline CDR1 and CDR2 sequences are MNHEY and SVGAGI. The CDR3 loop is CASSYDRTTNEKLFF.

The chain joins TRBV5-1 to TRBJ1-1; there is no DNA to check the TCRdb D call of TRBD1. This CDR3 spans 15 amino acids. The germline CDR1 and CDR2 sequences are SGHRS and YFSETQ. CDR3 region: CASSLRGQFNTEAFF. Drawing the rest from reference TRBV5-1 and TRBJ1-1, the complete variable domain is KAGVTQTPRYLIKTRGQQVTLSCSPISGHRSVSWYQQTPGQGLQFLFEYFSETQRNKGNFPGRFSGRQFSNSRSEMNVSTLELGDSALYLCASSLRGQFNTEAFFGQGTRLTVV.

By frequency, this clonotype registers medium-sized. The CDR3 sequence: CAISGTGSYEQYF. The J gene is TRBJ2-7, the V gene TRBV10-3; lacking DNA, the TRBD1 call made by TCRdb goes unchecked. The CDR3 is 13 residues long. Germline V gene lookup returns CDR1 ENHRY and CDR2 SYGVKD.

Frequency places this clonotype as large (0.1 to 1%). This chain connects TRBV12-3 or TRBV12-4 to TRBJ2-1; checking the TCRdb D call of TRBD1 is not possible without DNA. The CDR3 spans 15 residues. CDR3 residues: CASSLGTGARDEQFF.

This chain connects TRBV24-1 to TRBJ2-5; the D call from TCRdb, TRBD2, cannot be confirmed without DNA. This CDR3 spans 17 amino acids. From germline, CDR1 is KGHDR and CDR2 SFDVKD. The CDR3 reads CATSEATGTRGQETQYF.